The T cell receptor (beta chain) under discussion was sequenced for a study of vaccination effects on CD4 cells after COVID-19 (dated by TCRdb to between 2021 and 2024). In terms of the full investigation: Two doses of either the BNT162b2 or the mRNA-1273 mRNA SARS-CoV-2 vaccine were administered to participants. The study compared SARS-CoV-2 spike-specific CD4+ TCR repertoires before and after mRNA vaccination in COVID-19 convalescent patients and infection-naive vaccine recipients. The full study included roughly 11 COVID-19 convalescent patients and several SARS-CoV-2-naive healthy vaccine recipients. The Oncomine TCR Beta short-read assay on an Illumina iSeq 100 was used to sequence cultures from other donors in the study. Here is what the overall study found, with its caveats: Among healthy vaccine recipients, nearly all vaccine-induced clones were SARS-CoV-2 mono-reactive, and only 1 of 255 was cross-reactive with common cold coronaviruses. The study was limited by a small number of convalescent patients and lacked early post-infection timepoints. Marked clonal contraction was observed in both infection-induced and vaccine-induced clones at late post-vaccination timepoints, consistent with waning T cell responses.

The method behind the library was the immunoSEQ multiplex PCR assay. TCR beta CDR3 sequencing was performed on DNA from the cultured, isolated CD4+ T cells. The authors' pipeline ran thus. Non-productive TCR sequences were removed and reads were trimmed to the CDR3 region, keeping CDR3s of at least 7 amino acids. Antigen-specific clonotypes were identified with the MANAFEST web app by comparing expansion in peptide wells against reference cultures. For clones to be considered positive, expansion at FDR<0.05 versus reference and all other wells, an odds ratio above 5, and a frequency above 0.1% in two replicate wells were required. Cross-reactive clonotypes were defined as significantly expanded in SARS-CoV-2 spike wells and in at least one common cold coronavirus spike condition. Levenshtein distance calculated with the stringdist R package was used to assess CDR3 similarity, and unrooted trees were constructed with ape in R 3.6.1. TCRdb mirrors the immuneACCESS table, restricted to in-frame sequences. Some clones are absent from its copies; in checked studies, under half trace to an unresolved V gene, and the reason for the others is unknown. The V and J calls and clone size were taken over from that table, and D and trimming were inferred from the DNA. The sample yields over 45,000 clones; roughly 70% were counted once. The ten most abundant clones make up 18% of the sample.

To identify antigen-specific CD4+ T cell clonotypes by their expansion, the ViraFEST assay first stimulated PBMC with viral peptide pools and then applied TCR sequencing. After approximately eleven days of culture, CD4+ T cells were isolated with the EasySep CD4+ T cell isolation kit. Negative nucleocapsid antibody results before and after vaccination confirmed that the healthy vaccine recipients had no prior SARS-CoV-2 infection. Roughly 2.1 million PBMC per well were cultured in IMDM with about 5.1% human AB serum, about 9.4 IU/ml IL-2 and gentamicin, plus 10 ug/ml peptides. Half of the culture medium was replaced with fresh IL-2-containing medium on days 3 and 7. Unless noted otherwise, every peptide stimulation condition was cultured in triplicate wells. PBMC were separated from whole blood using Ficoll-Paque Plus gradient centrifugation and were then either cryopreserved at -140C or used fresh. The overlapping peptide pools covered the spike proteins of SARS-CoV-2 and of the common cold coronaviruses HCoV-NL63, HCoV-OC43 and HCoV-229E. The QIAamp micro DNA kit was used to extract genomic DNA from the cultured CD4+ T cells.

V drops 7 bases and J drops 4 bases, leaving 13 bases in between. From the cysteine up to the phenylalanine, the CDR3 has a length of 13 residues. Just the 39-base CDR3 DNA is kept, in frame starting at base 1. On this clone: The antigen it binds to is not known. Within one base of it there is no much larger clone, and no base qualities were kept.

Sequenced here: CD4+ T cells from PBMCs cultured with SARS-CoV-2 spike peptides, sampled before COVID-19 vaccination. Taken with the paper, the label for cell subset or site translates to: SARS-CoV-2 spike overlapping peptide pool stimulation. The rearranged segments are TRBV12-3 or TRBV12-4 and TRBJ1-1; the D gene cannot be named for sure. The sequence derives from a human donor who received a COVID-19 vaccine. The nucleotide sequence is TGTGCCAGCACTTTGCATGAGGTCACTGAAGCTTTCTTT. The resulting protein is CASTLHEVTEAFF.